A single sample is the source of the 10 T cell receptor beta chains below, sequenced in a study of cytomegalovirus exposure and HLA in healthy donors. TCRdb's copy holds only in-frame clones and misses some; the assay was immunoSEQ multiplex PCR. The sample contains roughly 75,000 clones, roughly 94% of which appear only once. The specimen was PBMCs. The receptors were sampled from a woman younger than 35 in good health and CMV-seronegative.

This chain uses TRBV30 with TRBJ2-7; 9 positions agree with TRBD2. The CDR3 totals 16 residues. With 2 bases clipped from V and 2 bases from J, the junction kept 10 bases outside the gene matches. The germline V gene has CDR1 GTSNPN and CDR2 SVGIG (reference sequence). The CDR3 protein is CAWSPLPSGATYEQYF. Here the CDR3 DNA reads TGTGCCTGGAGTCCTCTTCCTAGCGGGGCCACCTACGAGCAGTACTTC.

This chain uses TRBV11-2 with TRBJ2-7; the match to TRBD2 covers 13 bases. Trimming at V came to 1 base and at J to 4 bases, leaving 1 base not matched to a gene. Germline V lookup: CDR1 SGHAT, CDR2 FQNNGV. This CDR3 is built from 15 residues. The CDR3 protein is CASSLGLAGGYEQYF. DNA for the CDR3: TGTGCCAGCAGCTTAGGACTAGCGGGAGGTTACGAGCAGTACTTC.

The chain employs TRBV18 and TRBJ2-2; D unclear. The CDR3 has 17 amino acids. Trimming took 1 base from V and 2 from J, leaving 14 bases between them. From germline, CDR1 is KGHSH and CDR2 LQKENI. The CDR3 spells CASSPLLRQTNTGELFF. CDR3 DNA sequence: TGTGCCAGCTCACCACTTCTCAGGCAAACAAACACCGGGGAGCTGTTTTTT.

The chain recombines TRBV7-8 with TRBJ2-5; D unclear. The CDR3 is 13 amino acids. The germline V gene has CDR1 SGHVS and CDR2 FQNEAQ. With 5 bases removed from V and 5 bases from J, the gap between germline ends came to 12 bases. The CDR3: CASSTHRSETQYF. In nucleotides, the CDR3 is TGTGCCAGCAGCACCCATCGGTCGGAGACCCAGTACTTC.

The chain employs TRBV6-1 and TRBJ2-7, with 7 bases lining up with TRBD1. Germline V gives CDR1 MNHNS, CDR2 SASEGT. The CDR3 totals 15 residues. V lost 0 bases, J lost 6 bases, and 8 bases stayed unmatched. Here the CDR3 reads CASSEATGWLGEQYF. The CDR3 DNA follows: TGTGCCAGCAGTGAAGCGACAGGGTGGCTCGGCGAGCAGTACTTC.

The sample holds one count of this clone. The chain employs TRBV6-1 and TRBJ1-1; D is uncertain. Germline CDR1 and CDR2: MNHNS and SASEGT. This CDR3 comprises 14 residues. V lost 5 bases and J 2 bases, leaving 12 bases between the germline ends. The CDR3: CASSNTGENTEAFF. The CDR3 DNA is TGTGCCAGCAGTAATACGGGTGAAAACACTGAAGCTTTCTTT.

J is TRBJ2-3 and V is TRBV30; possibly TRBD2 for D (5 bases). From germline, CDR1 is GTSNPN and CDR2 SVGIG (reference sequence). The CDR3 length is 14 residues. With 4 bases removed from V and 0 bases from J, the gap between germline ends came to 11 bases. CDR3 loop: CAWIPRGSTDTQYF. CDR3 nucleotides: TGTGCCTGGATTCCACGCGGGAGCACAGATACGCAGTATTTT. Full variable domain (outside the CDR3, taken from reference TRBV30 and TRBJ2-3): SQTIHQWPATLVQPVGSPLSLECTVEGTSNPNLYWYRQAAGRGLQLLFYSVGIGQISSEVPQNLSASRPQDRQFILSSKKLLLSDSGFYLCAWIPRGSTDTQYFGPGTRLTVL.

V is TRBV2 and J is TRBJ1-5; a possible D gene is TRBD1 (5 bases). Germline V gene lookup returns CDR1 SNHLY and CDR2 FYNNEI. The V end lost 2 bases, the J end lost 11 bases, and 19 bases lay between the germline ends. There are 15 residues in the CDR3. CDR3 DNA: TGTGCCAGCAGTGAATCGGTACAGGCCCCCTCGGCCCAGCATTTT. This sequence encodes CASSESVQAPSAQHF.

The V gene is TRBV19, the J gene TRBJ2-7; TRBD1 agrees at 7 bases. V gave up 5 bases and J gave up 3 bases; unmatched junction bases: 7. Germline assignment: CDR1 LNHDA and CDR2 SQIVND (reference sequence). The CDR3 sequence is 14 residues long. The CDR3 protein is CASSPRTGHYEQYF. The CDR3 nucleotides are TGTGCCAGTAGTCCACGGACAGGACACTACGAGCAGTACTTC.

The sample holds one count of this clone. The chain joins TRBV9 to TRBJ2-1; the match to TRBD1 covers 7 bases. CDR1 is SGDLS, CDR2 YYNGEE, per germline. Losses at the gene ends were 4 bases for V and 0 bases for J; bases not matched to a gene: 7. This CDR3 contains 16 residues. CDR3 DNA sequence: TGTGCCAGCAGCTTCTTCGACAGGGTCTCCTACAATGAGCAGTTCTTC. Protein sequence: CASSFFDRVSYNEQFF.